The rows below give T cell receptor beta chains drawn from one sample of a study of identical twins. TCRdb ran MiXCR on the 5' RACE reads and lists one entry per CDR3 protein. The repertoire has 700,000 or so distinct CDR3 sequences, roughly 8% of them found once; the top ten carry 0.85% to 1%. The sample also formed part of further work on yellow fever vaccine responses in identical twins.

Source material: PBMCs. The receptors derive from a woman aged 18-35 years in good health. The conserved cysteine and the conserved F or W are not part of the CDR3 here. D genes are given only for firm matches.

TRBV5-1	.	TRBJ2-5	ASSPGGPPQETQY
TRBV7-6	.	TRBJ2-7	ASSLDDYEQY
TRBV5-1	TRBD2	TRBJ2-1	ASSHWTSGSDEQF
TRBV6-2/TRBV6-3	.	TRBJ1-1	ASSAHSGSEAF
TRBV5-1	TRBD2	TRBJ2-1	ASSLGLAGGAAYNEQF
TRBV29-1	.	TRBJ2-2	SVEDLKGGVLNTGELF
TRBV6-1	.	TRBJ2-7	ASSRGSTYEQY
TRBV4-3	TRBD2	TRBJ2-3	ASSQIAGGDESTDTQY
TRBV7-8	.	TRBJ1-2	ASSPQSMNYGYT
TRBV20-1	.	TRBJ2-1	SARDRQVNHNEQF
TRBV4-1	TRBD2	TRBJ2-5	ASSQVSGVPETQY
TRBV6-1	.	TRBJ1-1	ASSELRQATTEAF
TRBV4-2	TRBD1	TRBJ2-1	ASSHQEGQGDYNEQF
TRBV14	.	TRBJ2-2	ASSQLQGITGELF
TRBV30	TRBD2	TRBJ2-5	AWSSGNGETQY
TRBV15	.	TRBJ2-1	ATSRVYREMSSYNEQF
TRBV28	.	TRBJ2-5	ASSTPYTGYSGTAAGTQY
TRBV4-3	.	TRBJ2-5	ASSPGRGETQY
TRBV7-7	TRBD2	TRBJ2-5	ASSIGLAGVQETQY
TRBV6-5	.	TRBJ2-1	ASSSLGSRVTERNNEQF
TRBV19	.	TRBJ2-3	ASSITGGVTDTQY
TRBV27	.	TRBJ1-2	ASSLSASNYGYT
TRBV29-1	TRBD2	TRBJ2-1	SLLAGGTYNEQF
TRBV27	TRBD1	TRBJ1-2	ASSSPDRGDYGYT
TRBV2	.	TRBJ2-5	ASKDEGAQY
TRBV28	TRBD2	TRBJ2-7	ASKKGDLAGGPGSEQY
TRBV5-1	TRBD1	TRBJ2-7	ASSSLRQGRYEQY
TRBV6-5	.	TRBJ1-6	ASSYSLTGYNSPLH
TRBV11-2	.	TRBJ2-3	ASSLGQFTDTQY
TRBV2	.	TRBJ2-2	ASSEKVRGIYTGELF
TRBV7-9	.	TRBJ2-5	ASSGDWETQY
TRBV20-1	TRBD1	TRBJ1-2	SAVTGKKSYT
TRBV7-2	TRBD2	TRBJ2-2	ASSSLAVGELF
TRBV5-1	.	TRBJ2-1	ASRRQNYNEQF
TRBV11-2	TRBD2	TRBJ2-7	ASSFKPLAGATSYEQY
TRBV18	.	TRBJ2-5	ASSPWSDQETQY
TRBV20-1	.	TRBJ2-7	SAPSPRDYEQY
TRBV7-2	TRBD2	TRBJ2-7	ASSLTGTSHEQY
TRBV27	.	TRBJ2-3	ASSLYWGNTDTQY
TRBV10-3	.	TRBJ2-3	AISESKDTQY
TRBV7-9	.	TRBJ2-5	ASNPPGRQETQY
TRBV7-9	TRBD1	TRBJ2-1	ASSRQGASPYNEQF
TRBV20-1	.	TRBJ1-3	SAEPDRGNTIY
TRBV4-3	.	TRBJ2-3	ASSQTPGPSDTQY
TRBV18	.	TRBJ2-2	ASSSYTLANTGELF